The 22 T cell receptor beta chains below were found in one sample sequenced in a study of vaccination and CD4 T cells after COVID-19. Treatment here: roughly ten-day PBMC culture with coronavirus spike peptide pools or control peptides (ViraFEST assay). No antigen has been identified for these receptors. Sequencing of the DNA from cultured CD4+ T cells was carried out with the Oncomine TCR Beta short-read assay. From the PCR reads, TCRdb called clonotypes with MiXCR, one entry per CDR3 protein. The table has about 19,000 distinct CDR3 sequences, roughly 23% seen once. Material for sequencing was cultured CD4+ T cells from blood. These receptors were taken from a human donor with COVID-19.

The rearrangement uses TRBV12-3 or TRBV12-4 and TRBJ2-7; 7 nucleotides align to TRBD1. J gave up 6 bases and V 3 bases, and 8 bases lay outside the gene matches. This CDR3 spans 14 amino acids. CDR3 region: CASSFASQGPEQYF. The CDR3 DNA reads TGTGCCAGCAGTTTCGCCTCACAGGGGCCCGAGCAGTACTTC.

The V gene is TRBV6-2 or TRBV6-3, the J gene TRBJ2-5, with 9 nucleotides matching TRBD1. The germline V gene encodes CDR1 MNHEY and CDR2 SVGEGT. The CDR3 totals 15 residues. V trimming: 2 bases; J trimming: 5 bases; junction bases outside the gene matches: 6. Written as DNA, the CDR3 is TGTGCCAGCAGTTACCAGACAGGGGGTTGGGAGACCCAGTACTTC. It specifies CASSYQTGGWETQYF.

Concerning this clonotype: Since a much larger clone is just one base distant, this may be a read error. J is TRBJ1-5 and V is TRBV4-1; D gene ambiguous. The CDR3 runs to 13 residues. The germline V gene has CDR1 MGHRA and CDR2 YSYEKL. The CDR3 DNA follows: TGCGCCAGCAGCCAAGATAGAGATCAGCCCCGGCATTTT. Translation gives CASSQDRDQPRHF.

In this sample, this clonotype turned up a few times. The chain carries TRBV6-2 or TRBV6-3 and TRBJ1-5, with 8 bases lining up with TRBD1. The CDR3 covers 15 residues. V trimming: 3 bases; J trimming: 9 bases; junction bases outside the gene matches: 10. Per germline, CDR1 MNHEY and CDR2 SVGEGT. DNA for the CDR3: TGTGCCAGCAGTTATGAAGGACAGGGCTACGGGCCCCAGCATTTT. Translation: CASSYEGQGYGPQHF.

This clonotype has a handful of counts. The genes are TRBV11-3 and TRBJ2-3; 15 positions match TRBD2. Trimming at V came to 5 bases and at J to 4 bases, leaving 4 bases not matched to a gene. The germline gives CDR1 SGHNT, CDR2 YENEEA. The CDR3 loop spans 16 amino acids. CDR3 loop: CASSQGLAGGSDTQYF. The CDR3 nucleotides are TGTGCCAGCAGCCAGGGACTAGCGGGGGGATCAGATACGCAGTATTTT. The complete variable domain, with remaining parts taken from reference TRBV11-3 and TRBJ2-3, reads EAGVVQSPRYKIIEKKQPVAFWCNPISGHNTLYWYLQNLGQGPELLIRYENEEAVDDSQLPKDRFSAERLKGVDSTLKIQPAELGDSAVYLCASSQGLAGGSDTQYFGPGTRLTVL.

The CDR3 reads CASSYSTGTQYF. CDR3 DNA: TGTGCCAGCAGTTACTCCACTGGTACGCAGTATTTT. This sequence joins TRBV6-5 and TRBJ2-3; D remains ambiguous. V was pared by 0 bases and J by 8 bases, with 6 bases between. Germline CDR1 and CDR2: MNHEY and SVGAGI. The CDR3 runs to 12 residues.

Judged by abundance, this clonotype is medium-sized. The chain uses TRBV27 and TRBJ1-6; D might be TRBD1 (5 bases). The germline V gene has CDR1 MNHEY and CDR2 SMNVEV (reference sequence). The CDR3 extends over 13 amino acids. V was pared by 8 bases and J by 3 bases, with 8 bases between. CDR3 in amino acids: CASRGSYNSPLHF. The CDR3 bases are TGTGCCAGCCGGGGGAGCTATAATTCACCCCTCCACTTT.

The genes are TRBV6-1 and TRBJ1-2; 9 positions match TRBD1. Germline V gene sequence: CDR1 MNHNS, CDR2 SASEGT. Germline trimming cut 6 bases from V and 10 bases from J; bases unmatched to any gene: 18. This CDR3 contains 16 residues. This CDR3 reads CASRPGQGSQTGDYTF. The DNA of the CDR3 is TGTGCCAGCAGACCGGGACAGGGTAGTCAAACGGGTGACTACACCTTC.

This clonotype was seen only a few times. This chain joins TRBV7-2 and TRBJ1-1; D unclear. The V end lost 1 base, the J end lost 2 bases, and 11 bases lay between the germline ends. CDR1 is SGHTA and CDR2 is FQGNSA in the germline V gene. The CDR3 runs to 15 residues. In DNA form, the CDR3 reads TGTGCCAGCAGCTTAGAGCTATGGGGAAACACTGAAGCTTTCTTT. This translates into CASSLELWGNTEAFF.

Turning to this clonotype: The junction differs from germline at one of its ends, possibly a read error. The V gene is TRBV5-4, the J gene TRBJ2-7, with 10 bases matching TRBD2. The CDR3 covers 14 residues. CDR1 SGHNT and CDR2 YYREEE come from the germline V gene (reference sequence). The CDR3 protein is CVSSSGLAAYEQYF. The CDR3 nucleotides are TGTGTCAGCAGCTCCGGACTAGCGGCATACGAGCAGTACTTC.

The chain links TRBV6-5 to TRBJ2-7; TRBD1 matches at 10 bases. The length of the CDR3 is 14 residues. V lost 2 bases to trimming and J lost 5 bases; unmatched junction nucleotides: 3. Germline-derived CDR1 and CDR2 are MNHEY and SVGAGI. CDR3 bases: TGTGCCAGCAGTTACCAGGGACAGGGGAACGAGCAGTACTTC. Residues: CASSYQGQGNEQYF.

This clonotype counts as medium-sized (0.01 to 0.1%). The genes are TRBV20-1 and TRBJ1-5, with D possibly TRBD1 on 6 matching bases. CDR1 DFQATT and CDR2 SNEGSKA come from the germline V gene (reference sequence). This CDR3 has 15 amino acids. The V gene lost 3 bases and the J gene lost 2 bases, with 14 bases spanning the gap. CDR3 sequence (DNA): TGCAGTGCTAGTAGGGGGGACGGGGGCAATCAGCCCCAGCATTTT. Amino acids: CSASRGDGGNQPQHF.

This chain joins TRBV5-8 and TRBJ1-3; no reliable D call. The CDR3 is made up of 13 amino acids. With 7 bases removed from V and 0 bases from J, the gap between germline ends came to 8 bases. Per germline, CDR1 SGHTS and CDR2 YDEGEE. The CDR3 loop reads CASLVRSGNTIYF. CDR3 coding DNA: TGTGCCAGCCTCGTGCGCTCTGGAAACACCATATATTTT.

The chain combines TRBV30 with TRBJ2-5; TRBD2 aligns across 7 bases. This CDR3 region has 14 residues. The J segment lost 3 bases and the V segment lost 4 bases, leaving 8 bases of the junction unmatched. Germline assignment: CDR1 GTSNPN and CDR2 SVGIG (reference sequence). CDR3 coding DNA: TGTGCCTGGACGCCCGGGGGGAGAGAAGAGACCCAGTACTTC. It encodes CAWTPGGREETQYF.

The chain combines TRBV20-1 with TRBJ1-5, with 7 bases matching TRBD1. The CDR3 has 13 amino acids. Germline V gives CDR1 DFQATT, CDR2 SNEGSKA (reference sequence). V shed 3 bases, J shed 9 bases, and the junction held 8 bases outside the gene matches. The CDR3: CSARGTALWPQHF. The CDR3 DNA is TGCAGTGCTAGGGGGACAGCCCTTTGGCCCCAGCATTTT.

This clonotype is judged medium-sized. The gene calls are TRBV30 and TRBJ1-6, with D perhaps matching TRBD1 (6 bases). Germline CDR1 is GTSNPN and CDR2 is SVGIG (reference sequence). CDR3 size: 13 residues. Trimming took off 4 bases at V and 6 bases at J, with 10 bases between the two ends. The CDR3 loop reads CAWTGQLNSPLHF. CDR3 DNA sequence: TGTGCCTGGACCGGACAGCTTAATTCACCCCTCCACTTT.

V is TRBV11-2 and J is TRBJ2-1; a possible D gene is TRBD2 (6 bases). Trimming took 0 bases from V and 7 from J, leaving 10 bases between them. From germline, CDR1 is SGHAT and CDR2 FQNNGV. The CDR3 runs 14 residues. The CDR3 DNA follows: TGTGCCAGCAGCTTAGAACTAGCCTTGAATGAGCAGTTCTTC. Protein sequence: CASSLELALNEQFF. Supplemented by reference TRBV11-2 and TRBJ2-1, the full variable domain reads EAGVAQSPRYKIIEKRQSVAFWCNPISGHATLYWYQQILGQGPKLLIQFQNNGVVDDSQLPKDRFSAERLKGVDSTLKIQPAKLEDSAVYLCASSLELALNEQFFGPGTRLTVL.

The table lists this clonotype with a few counts. The chain combines TRBV4-3 with TRBJ2-3; TRBD1 matches 12 bases. CDR3 length equals 16 residues. Germline-derived CDR1 and CDR2 are LGHNA and YSLEER. J was trimmed by 7 bases and V by 4 bases; bases with no gene match: 9. The CDR3 sequence: CASSRDVGQGAHTQYF. Here the CDR3 DNA reads TGCGCCAGCAGCCGAGACGTGGGACAGGGGGCACATACGCAGTATTTT.

The chain combines TRBV5-6 with TRBJ2-7; D not resolved. Germline values: CDR1 SGHDT, CDR2 YYEEEE. Between the trimmed V and J ends, which lost 1 base and 9 bases, there was a span of 20 bases. The CDR3 sequence is 15 residues long. The CDR3 loop reads CASSLNPFPTLVQYF. CDR3 in DNA: TGTGCCAGCAGCTTGAACCCGTTCCCCACTCTAGTGCAGTACTTC.

This clonotype was counted a few times. CDR3 bases: TGTGCCAGCAAGGACAGGGCGATGGGACAGCCCCAGCATTTT. This encodes CASKDRAMGQPQHF. V gene TRBV2 combines with J gene TRBJ1-5; 8 bases align to TRBD1. The CDR3 has 14 amino acids. Germline-derived CDR1 and CDR2 are SNHLY and FYNNEI. J lost 7 bases, V lost 7 bases, and 9 bases had no gene match.

This clonotype qualifies as medium-sized (0.01 to 0.1%). The rearrangement uses TRBV27 and TRBJ2-2, with TRBD2 matching over 11 bases. V shed 3 bases and J 1 base; nucleotides not matched to a gene: 4. CDR1 and CDR2 from the germline V gene are MNHEY and SMNVEV (reference sequence). CDR3 length equals 17 residues. CDR3 sequence reads: CASSFMTSGKNTGELFF. Here the CDR3 DNA reads TGTGCCAGCAGTTTCATGACTAGCGGGAAGAACACCGGGGAGCTGTTTTTT.

In its sample, this clonotype was seen a few times. The chain recombines TRBV6-1 with TRBJ1-5, with unresolved D. The CDR3 spans 13 residues. V shed 3 bases and J shed 7 bases, with 10 bases lying between them. CDR1 is MNHNS and CDR2 is SASEGT in the germline V gene. CDR3 bases: TGTGCCAGCAGTGATCCGGCGGGGCAGCCCCAGCATTTT. Its translation is CASSDPAGQPQHF.